This record concerns one TCR beta chain sequence. This sample was taken from a study of control samples from healthy donors and cancer patients. Assay used: immunoSEQ multiplex PCR; TCRdb lists only in-frame clones, some missing. The sample carries 180,000 or so clones, around 93% recorded once. The CDR3 is made up of 15 amino acids. Trimming at V came to 3 bases and at J to 6 bases, leaving 5 bases not matched to a gene. Looked up from germline, CDR1 is LNHNV and CDR2 is YYDKDF (reference sequence). The genes are TRBV15 and TRBJ1-5; 10 bases map to TRBD1. Sequences were obtained from blood. The clonotype comes from a woman aged 60-75 years in good health. The CDR3 DNA is TGTGCCACCAGCAGGAAGGGACAGGGGATTCAGCCCCAGCATTTT. This sequence encodes CATSRKGQGIQPQHF.